This TCR beta chain was profiled in a study of regulatory T cells in long-lasting Graves disease. This clonotype was detected many times. Arm-PCR of CDR3 regions with iRepertoire HTBI primers generated TCR beta libraries. Using its own MiXCR run on the multiplex PCR reads, TCRdb lists one record per CDR3 protein. The sample includes roughly 300,000 distinct CDR3 sequences, roughly a fifth of them seen just once. Germline values: CDR1 LNHNV, CDR2 YYDKDF (reference sequence). The V end lost 0 bases, the J end lost 6 bases, and 6 bases lay between the germline ends. The CDR3 extends over 13 amino acids. Time point denoted: persistent/refractory GD, antithyroid drugs over 5 years with positive TRAb. Researchers made the TCR library from RNA that was extracted from PBMCs.

V gene TRBV15 combines with J gene TRBJ1-5; unclear D gene. Sequencing was performed on peripheral blood mononuclear cells (PBMCs), taken when the disease was refractory, from a patient treated with antithyroid drugs. The receptor's source is a female donor with Graves disease. The CDR3 sequence: CATSRDLTQPQHF. CDR3 in DNA: TGTGCCACCAGCAGAGATCTTACTCAGCCCCAGCATTTT. The full variable domain, in which reference TRBV15 and TRBJ1-5 provide the parts outside the CDR3, is DAMVIQNPRYQVTQFGKPVTLSCSQTLNHNVMYWYQQKSSQAPKLLFHYYDKDFNNEADTPDNFQSRRPNTSFCFLDIRSPGLGDTAMYLCATSRDLTQPQHFGDGTRLSIL.